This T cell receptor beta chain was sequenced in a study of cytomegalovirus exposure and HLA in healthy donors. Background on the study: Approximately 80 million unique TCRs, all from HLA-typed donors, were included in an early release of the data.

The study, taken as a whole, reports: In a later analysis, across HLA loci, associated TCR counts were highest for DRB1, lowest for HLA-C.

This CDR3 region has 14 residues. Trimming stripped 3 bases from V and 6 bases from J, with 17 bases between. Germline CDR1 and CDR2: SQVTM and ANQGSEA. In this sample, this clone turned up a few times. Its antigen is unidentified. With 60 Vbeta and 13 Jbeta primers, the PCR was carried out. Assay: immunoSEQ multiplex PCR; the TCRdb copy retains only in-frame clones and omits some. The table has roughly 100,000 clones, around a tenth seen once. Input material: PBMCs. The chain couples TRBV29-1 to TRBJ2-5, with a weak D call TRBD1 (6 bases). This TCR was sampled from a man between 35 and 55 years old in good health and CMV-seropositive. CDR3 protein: CSVDPITGTKTQYF. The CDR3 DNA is TGCAGCGTTGATCCCATTACAGGGACGAAGACCCAGTACTTC.